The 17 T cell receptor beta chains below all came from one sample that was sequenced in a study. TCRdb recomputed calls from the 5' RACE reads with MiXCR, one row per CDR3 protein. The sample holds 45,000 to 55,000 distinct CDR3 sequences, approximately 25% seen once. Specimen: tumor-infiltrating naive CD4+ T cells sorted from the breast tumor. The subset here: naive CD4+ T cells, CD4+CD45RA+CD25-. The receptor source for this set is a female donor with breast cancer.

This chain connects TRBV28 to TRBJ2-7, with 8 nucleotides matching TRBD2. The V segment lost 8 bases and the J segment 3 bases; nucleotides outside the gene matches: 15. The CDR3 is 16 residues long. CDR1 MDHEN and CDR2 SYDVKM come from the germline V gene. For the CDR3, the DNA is TGTGCCAGCGGTTCCCCCCAACTAGCGGAAAGCTACGAGCAGTACTTC. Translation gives CASGSPQLAESYEQYF.

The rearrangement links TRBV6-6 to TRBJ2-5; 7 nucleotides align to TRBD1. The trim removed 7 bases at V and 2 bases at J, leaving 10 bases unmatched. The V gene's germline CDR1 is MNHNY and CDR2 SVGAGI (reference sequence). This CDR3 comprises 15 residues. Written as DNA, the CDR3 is TGTGCCAGCAAAGGCACCCCGGGACAGCAAGAGACCCAGTACTTC. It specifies CASKGTPGQQETQYF.

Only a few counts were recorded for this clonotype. As DNA, the CDR3 is TGTGCCAGCAGCGTAAGTGGGCGCTCTGGAAACACCATATATTTT. Residues: CASSVSGRSGNTIYF. This chain connects TRBV9 to TRBJ1-3; no clear D gene. CDR1 and CDR2 from the germline V gene are SGDLS and YYNGEE. Trimming left V 1 base short and J 0 bases short, with 8 bases between. The CDR3 runs 15 residues.

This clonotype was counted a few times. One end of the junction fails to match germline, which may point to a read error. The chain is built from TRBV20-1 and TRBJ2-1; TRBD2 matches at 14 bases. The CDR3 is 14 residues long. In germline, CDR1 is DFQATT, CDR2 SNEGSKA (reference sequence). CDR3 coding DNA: TGTAGTGCTTCTCGACTAGCGGGGGGGCTGGAGCAGTTCTTC. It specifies CSASRLAGGLEQFF.

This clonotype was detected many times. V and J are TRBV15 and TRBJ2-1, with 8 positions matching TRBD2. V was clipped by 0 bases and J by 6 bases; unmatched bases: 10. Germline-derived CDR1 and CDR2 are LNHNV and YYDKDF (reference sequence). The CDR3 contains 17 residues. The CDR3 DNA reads TGTGCCACCAGCAGAGAACGAGCGGGAGAGCGGCTCAATGAGCAGTTCTTC. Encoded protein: CATSRERAGERLNEQFF.

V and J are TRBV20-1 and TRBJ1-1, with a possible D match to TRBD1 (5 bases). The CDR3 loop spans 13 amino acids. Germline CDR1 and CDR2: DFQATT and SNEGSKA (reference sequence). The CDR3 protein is CRGVADVNTEAFF. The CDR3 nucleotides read TGCAGAGGGGTGGCGGATGTGAACACTGAAGCTTTCTTT.

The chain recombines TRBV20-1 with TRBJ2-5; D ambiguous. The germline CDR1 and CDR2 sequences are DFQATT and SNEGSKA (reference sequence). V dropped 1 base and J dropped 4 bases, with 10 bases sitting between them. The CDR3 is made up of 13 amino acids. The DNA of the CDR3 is TGCAGTGCTAGAGGCGAGGTAGGAGAGACCCAGTACTTC. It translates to CSARGEVGETQYF.

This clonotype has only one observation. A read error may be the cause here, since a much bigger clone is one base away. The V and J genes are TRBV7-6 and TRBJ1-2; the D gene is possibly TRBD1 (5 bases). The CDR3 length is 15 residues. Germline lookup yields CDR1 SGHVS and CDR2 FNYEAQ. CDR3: CTSSSDAGPNYGYTF. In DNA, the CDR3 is TGTACCAGCAGCTCCGACGCAGGGCCTAACTATGGCTACACCTTC.

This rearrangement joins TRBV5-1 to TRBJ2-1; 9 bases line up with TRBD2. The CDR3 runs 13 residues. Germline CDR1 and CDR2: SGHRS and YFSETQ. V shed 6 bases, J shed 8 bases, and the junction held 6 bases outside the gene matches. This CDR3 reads CASTSSGNYEQFF. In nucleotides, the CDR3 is TGCGCCAGCACTTCTAGCGGGAACTATGAGCAGTTCTTC.

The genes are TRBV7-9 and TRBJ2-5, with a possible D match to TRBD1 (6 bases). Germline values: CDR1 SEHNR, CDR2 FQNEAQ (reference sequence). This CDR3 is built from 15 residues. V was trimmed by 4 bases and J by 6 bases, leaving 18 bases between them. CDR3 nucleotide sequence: TGTGCCAGCAGCTCCCCGGGACAAGTTCAAAAGACCCAGTACTTC. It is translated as CASSSPGQVQKTQYF.

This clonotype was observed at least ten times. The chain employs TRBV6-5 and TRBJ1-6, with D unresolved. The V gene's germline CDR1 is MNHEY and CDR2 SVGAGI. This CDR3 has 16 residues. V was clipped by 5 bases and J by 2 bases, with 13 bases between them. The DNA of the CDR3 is TGTGCCAGCAGTACTAAGACGGAGGCCTATAATTCACCCCTCCACTTT. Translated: CASSTKTEAYNSPLHF.

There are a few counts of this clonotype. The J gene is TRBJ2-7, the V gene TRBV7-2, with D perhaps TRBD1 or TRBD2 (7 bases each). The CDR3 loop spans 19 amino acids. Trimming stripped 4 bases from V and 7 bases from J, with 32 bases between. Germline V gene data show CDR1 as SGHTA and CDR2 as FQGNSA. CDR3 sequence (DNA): TGTGCCAGCAGCTCGAGAGGGGGCCTTGCGCGGGAGCCCACGAGGGAGCAGTACTTC. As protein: CASSSRGGLAREPTREQYF. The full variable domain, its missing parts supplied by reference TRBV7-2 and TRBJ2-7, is GAGVSQSPSNKVTEKGKDVELRCDPISGHTALYWYRQSLGQGLEFLIYFQGNSAPDKSGLPSDRFSAERTGGSVSTLTIQRTQQEDSAVYLCASSSRGGLAREPTREQYFGPGTRLTVT.

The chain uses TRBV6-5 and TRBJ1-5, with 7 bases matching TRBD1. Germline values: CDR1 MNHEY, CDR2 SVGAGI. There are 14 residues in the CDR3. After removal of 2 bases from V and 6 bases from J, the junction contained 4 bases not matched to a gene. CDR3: CASSYDRESQPQHF. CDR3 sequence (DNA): TGTGCCAGCAGTTACGACAGGGAAAGTCAGCCCCAGCATTTT.

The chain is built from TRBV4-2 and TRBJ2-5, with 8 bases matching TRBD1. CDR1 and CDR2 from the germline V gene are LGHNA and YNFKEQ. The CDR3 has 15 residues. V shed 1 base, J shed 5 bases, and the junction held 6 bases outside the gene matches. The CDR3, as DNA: TGTGCCAGCAGCCAAGGGACAGGGAGCTCGGAGACCCAGTACTTC. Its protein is CASSQGTGSSETQYF.

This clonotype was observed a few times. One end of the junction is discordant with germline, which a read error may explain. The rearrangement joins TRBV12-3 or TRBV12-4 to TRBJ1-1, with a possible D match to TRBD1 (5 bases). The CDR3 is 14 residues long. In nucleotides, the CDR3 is TGTGCCAGCAGTTTAAGAGGGGACGGCGGGGCTCCCCAATTT. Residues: CASSLRGDGGAPQF.

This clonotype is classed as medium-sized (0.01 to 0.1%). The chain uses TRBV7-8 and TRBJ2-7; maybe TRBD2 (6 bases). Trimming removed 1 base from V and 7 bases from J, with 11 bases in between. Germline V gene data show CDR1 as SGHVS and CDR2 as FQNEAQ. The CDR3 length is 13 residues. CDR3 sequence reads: CASSLEPGGEQYF. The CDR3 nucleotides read TGTGCCAGCAGCTTAGAGCCCGGGGGTGAGCAGTACTTC.

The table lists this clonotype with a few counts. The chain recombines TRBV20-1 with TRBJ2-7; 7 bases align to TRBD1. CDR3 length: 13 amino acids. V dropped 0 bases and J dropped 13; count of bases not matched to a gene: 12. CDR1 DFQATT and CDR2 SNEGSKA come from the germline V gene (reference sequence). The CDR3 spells CSARDSVLDRPYF. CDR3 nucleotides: TGCAGTGCTAGAGATAGTGTATTGGACAGGCCATACTTC.